This is a list of T cell receptor beta chains from one sample in a study of blood T cell repertoires in COVID-19. Produced via immunoSEQ multiplex PCR; TCRdb's table is partial and in-frame only. The sample has over 100,000 clones, around 83% seen once. The sequenced sample consisted of peripheral blood. These receptors all come from a woman at least 80 years old with active or convalescent COVID-19. Each CDR3 is given with its conserved first and last residue. The order of the fields is D gene, V gene, J gene, CDR3 protein, CDR3 DNA. The D gene is left open where the match is weak.

D: NA; V: TRBV2; J: TRBJ1-6; CDR3: CASSEGPGGGTSPLHF; DNA: TGTGCCAGCAGTGAAGGCCCGGGCGGGGGTACTTCACCCCTCCACTTT
D: TRBD2; V: TRBV20-1; J: TRBJ2-5; CDR3: CSASLAGVETQYF; DNA: TGCAGTGCTAGTCTAGCGGGAGTTGAGACCCAGTACTTC
D: NA; V: TRBV5-5; J: TRBJ2-2; CDR3: CASSPQVDTNTGELFF; DNA: TGTGCCAGCAGCCCCCAGGTAGACACGAACACCGGGGAGCTGTTTTTT
D: NA; V: TRBV28; J: TRBJ2-2; CDR3: CASSHSLGSTGELFF; DNA: TGTGCCAGCAGCCACTCACTAGGCTCAACCGGGGAGCTGTTTTTT
D: NA; V: TRBV9; J: TRBJ2-1; CDR3: CASTKLAGNEQFF; DNA: TGTGCCAGCACTAAACTAGCAGGGAATGAGCAGTTCTTC
D: NA; V: TRBV5-8; J: TRBJ2-1; CDR3: CASSSPTGNGFF; DNA: TGTGCCAGCAGCTCCCCAACAGGGAACGGTTTCTTC
D: NA; V: TRBV4-1; J: TRBJ2-7; CDR3: CASSHRRGLRKDYYEQYF; DNA: TGCGCCAGCAGCCACCGACGGGGACTCCGGAAGGACTACTACGAGCAGTACTTC
D: TRBD1; V: TRBV29-1; J: TRBJ2-5; CDR3: CSARQGSETQYF; DNA: TGCAGCGCCAGACAGGGATCAGAGACCCAGTACTTC
D: NA; V: TRBV27; J: TRBJ1-3; CDR3: CASSLSSGNTIYF; DNA: TGTGCCAGCAGTTTATCTAGTGGAAACACCATATATTTT
D: NA; V: TRBV19; J: TRBJ1-2; CDR3: CASSLNYGYTF; DNA: TGTGCCAGTAGCCTTAACTATGGCTACACCTTC
D: TRBD2; V: TRBV5-1; J: TRBJ2-2; CDR3: CASSFSGRARTGELFF; DNA: TGCGCCAGCAGCTTTAGCGGGAGGGCCAGGACCGGGGAGCTGTTTTTT
D: TRBD2; V: TRBV5-4; J: TRBJ2-5; CDR3: CASSRWTSAQETQYF; DNA: TGTGCCAGCAGCCGATGGACTAGCGCGCAAGAGACCCAGTACTTC
D: TRBD1; V: TRBV6-5; J: TRBJ1-4; CDR3: CASRHRDRGSEKLFF; DNA: TGTGCCAGCAGGCACCGGGACAGGGGATCGGAAAAACTGTTTTTT
D: TRBD2; V: TRBV9; J: TRBJ2-3; CDR3: CASSVVFETSGRRDTQYF; DNA: TGTGCCAGCAGCGTAGTGTTCGAGACTAGCGGGAGACGAGATACGCAGTATTTT
D: TRBD1; V: TRBV18; J: TRBJ2-7; CDR3: CASSSFRDRGYEQYF; DNA: TGTGCCAGCTCATCTTTCCGGGACAGGGGTTACGAGCAGTACTTC